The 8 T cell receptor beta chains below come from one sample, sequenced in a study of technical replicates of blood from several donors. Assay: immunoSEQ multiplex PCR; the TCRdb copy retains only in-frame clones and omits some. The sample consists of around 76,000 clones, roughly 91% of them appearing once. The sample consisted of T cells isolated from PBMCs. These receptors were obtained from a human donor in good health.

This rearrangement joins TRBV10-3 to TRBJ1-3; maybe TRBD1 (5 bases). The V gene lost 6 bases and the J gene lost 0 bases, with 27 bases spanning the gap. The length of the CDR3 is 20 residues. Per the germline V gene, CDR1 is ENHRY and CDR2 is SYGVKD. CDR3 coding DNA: TGTGCCATCAGGAGCCGGTCGACAGCCGATACAAACTCCTCTGGAAACACCATATATTTT. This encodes CAIRSRSTADTNSSGNTIYF.

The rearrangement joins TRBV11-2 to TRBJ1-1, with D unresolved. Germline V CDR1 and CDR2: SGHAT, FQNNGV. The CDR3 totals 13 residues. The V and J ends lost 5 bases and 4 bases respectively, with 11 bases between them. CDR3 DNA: TGTGCCAGCAGCCCGAGACTCATCACTGAAGCTTTCTTT. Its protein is CASSPRLITEAFF.

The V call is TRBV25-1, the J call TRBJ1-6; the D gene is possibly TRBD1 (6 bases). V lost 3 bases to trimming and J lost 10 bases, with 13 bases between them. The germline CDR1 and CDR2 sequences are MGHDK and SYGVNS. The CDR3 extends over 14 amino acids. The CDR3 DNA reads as TGTGCCAGCAGTGACGGGACAATCTTGTCACCCCTCCACTTT. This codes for CASSDGTILSPLHF.

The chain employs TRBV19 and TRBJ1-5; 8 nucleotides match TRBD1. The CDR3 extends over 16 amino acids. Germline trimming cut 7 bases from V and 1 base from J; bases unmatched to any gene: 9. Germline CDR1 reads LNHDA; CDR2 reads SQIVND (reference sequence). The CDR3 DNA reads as TGTGCCAGTACCGTTACAGGGGGTAGGAGCAATCAGCCCCAGCATTTT. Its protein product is CASTVTGGRSNQPQHF.

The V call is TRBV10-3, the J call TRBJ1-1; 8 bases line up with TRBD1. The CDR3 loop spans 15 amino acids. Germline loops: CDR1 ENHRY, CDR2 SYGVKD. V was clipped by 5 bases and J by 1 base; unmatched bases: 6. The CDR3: CAISSPGTGNTEAFF. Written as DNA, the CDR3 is TGTGCCATCAGTTCCCCCGGGACAGGGAACACTGAAGCTTTCTTT.

The CDR3 DNA sequence: TGTGCCAGCAGCTTAAACTCTGGGGCCCAAGAGACCCAGTACTTC. This translates into CASSLNSGAQETQYF. This rearrangement joins TRBV5-4 to TRBJ2-5; maybe TRBD1 (5 bases). There are 15 residues in the CDR3. From germline, CDR1 is SGHNT and CDR2 YYREEE (reference sequence). With 2 bases removed from V and 1 base from J, the gap between germline ends came to 12 bases.

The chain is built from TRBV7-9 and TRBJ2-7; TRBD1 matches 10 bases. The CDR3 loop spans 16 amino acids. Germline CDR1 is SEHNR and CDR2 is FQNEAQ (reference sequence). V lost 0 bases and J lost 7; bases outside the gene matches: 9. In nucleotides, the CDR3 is TGTGCCAGCAGCTTAGCGGTGGGACAGGGGTCGCGGGAGCAGTACTTC. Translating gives CASSLAVGQGSREQYF.

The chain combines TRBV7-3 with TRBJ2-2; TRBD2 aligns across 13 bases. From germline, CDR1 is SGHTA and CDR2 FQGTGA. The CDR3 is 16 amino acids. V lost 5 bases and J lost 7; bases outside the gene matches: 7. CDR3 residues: CASSKPGTSGVGELFF. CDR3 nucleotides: TGTGCCAGCAGCAAACCCGGGACTAGCGGGGTCGGGGAGCTGTTTTTT.